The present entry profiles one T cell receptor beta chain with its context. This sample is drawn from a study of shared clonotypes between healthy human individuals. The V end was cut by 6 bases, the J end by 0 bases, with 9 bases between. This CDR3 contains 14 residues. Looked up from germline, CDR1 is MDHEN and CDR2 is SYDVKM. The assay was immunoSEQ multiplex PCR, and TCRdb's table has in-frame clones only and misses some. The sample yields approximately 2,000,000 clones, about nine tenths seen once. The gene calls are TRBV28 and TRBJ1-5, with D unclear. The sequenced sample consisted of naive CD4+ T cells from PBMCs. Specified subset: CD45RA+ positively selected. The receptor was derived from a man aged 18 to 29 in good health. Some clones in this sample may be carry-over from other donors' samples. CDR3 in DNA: TGTGCCAGCAGCACAGTTTATAGCAATCAGCCCCAGCATTTT. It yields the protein CASSTVYSNQPQHF.